Listed below are T cell receptor beta chains from one sample, sequenced in a study of T cell responses to AZD1222 COVID-19 vaccine. Data came from immunoSEQ multiplex PCR; TCRdb stores just in-frame clones and leaves some out. Among some 150,000 clones listed, around 85% were seen once. The sequencing here drew on peripheral blood, taken 28 days after the second dose of the MenACWY control vaccine. Source of these receptors: an adult who received the MenACWY meningococcal vaccine as a control. Both conserved end residues are part of each CDR3. D genes are given only for firm matches.

d_call j_call v_call cdr3_aa
- TRBJ1-5 TRBV6-1 CASSDGLSNQPQHF
- TRBJ1-5 TRBV6-2/TRBV6-3 CASGPGRLKGPQHF
- TRBJ1-2 TRBV11-2 CASSFPRGSVATNYGYTF
- TRBJ2-2 TRBV27 CASWDHTGELFF
- TRBJ1-2 TRBV27 CASSSPGRDYGYTF
- TRBJ2-7 TRBV5-1 CASSRGGFTLDEQYF
- TRBJ2-2 TRBV19 CASSIASQTGELFF
- TRBJ1-1 TRBV5-1 CASSPPRGGNTEAFF
- TRBJ1-2 TRBV5-4 CASSTTGGNYGYTF
- TRBJ2-5 TRBV13 CASSSKETQYF
TRBD1 TRBJ1-1 TRBV5-1 CASSINRGNTEAFF
- TRBJ1-6 TRBV6-6 CASSPSGLRLDSPLHF
TRBD1 TRBJ1-1 TRBV11-2 CASSSQGLTGVRAFF
- TRBJ1-1 TRBV2 CASIPTEMNTEAFF
- TRBJ2-3 TRBV5-1 CASSLAQRKHTDTQYF
TRBD1 TRBJ2-5 TRBV4-1 CASSPQGAWEETQYF
- TRBJ2-7 TRBV12-5 CASGFHVYEQYF
- TRBJ2-7 TRBV7-9 CASSPYGISYEQYF
TRBD1 TRBJ1-2 TRBV6-4 CASSADRGYGYTF
- TRBJ2-7 TRBV5-4 CASSAKWTEAEEQYF
- TRBJ1-6 TRBV29-1 CSVRQSYNSPLHF
TRBD1 TRBJ1-1 TRBV11-3 CASTSKIRGRTEAFF